Following are 4 T cell receptor beta chains from one sample sequenced in a study of blood T cell repertoires in COVID-19. The assay was immunoSEQ multiplex PCR, and TCRdb's table has in-frame clones only and misses some. Of about 45,000 clones in the sample, approximately 87% were seen once. Material: peripheral blood. These receptors were taken from a human donor in a cohort sampled during active COVID-19.

V gene TRBV19 combines with J gene TRBJ2-1; 11 nucleotides align to TRBD2. CDR3 length: 16 residues. Germline assignment: CDR1 LNHDA and CDR2 SQIVND (reference sequence). Trimming cost V 1 base and J 5 bases; bases outside gene matches: 4. The CDR3 DNA reads TGTGCCAGTAGTATAGTGGGACTAGCGGAAAACAATGAGCAGTTCTTC. It codes for CASSIVGLAENNEQFF.

Here the CDR3 reads CASSYSGEGSGYTF. The CDR3 region has the DNA TGTGCCAGCAGTTACTCAGGGGAGGGGAGCGGCTACACCTTC. The chain uses TRBV6-5 and TRBJ1-2, with D possibly matching TRBD1 (5 bases). The CDR3 covers 14 residues. The germline V gene has CDR1 MNHEY and CDR2 SVGAGI. Trimming took 0 bases from V and 8 from J, leaving 13 bases between them.

This clone came up once. The chain recombines TRBV11-2 with TRBJ1-1; tentative D call: TRBD1 (6 bases). Germline CDR1 is SGHAT and CDR2 is FQNNGV. Trimming removed 1 base at V and 1 base at J, with 10 bases between. This CDR3 spans 15 amino acids. The CDR3 bases are TGTGCCAGCAGCTTAGGTACGACAGGGAACACTGAAGCTTTCTTT. Its translation is CASSLGTTGNTEAFF.

The V call is TRBV6-5, the J call TRBJ2-7; TRBD1 is a possible D gene (5 bases). The V and J ends lost 8 bases and 10 bases respectively, with 18 bases between them. Germline V gene sequence: CDR1 MNHEY, CDR2 SVGAGI. The CDR3 runs 12 residues. CDR3 in DNA: TGTGCCAGCGCAAAAACTTGGACACTCCAGTACTTC. Translating gives CASAKTWTLQYF.